These 27 T cell receptor beta chains were sequenced from one sample in a study of sequential checkpoint blockade in melanoma (dated by TCRdb to the late 2010s). Library prep was done by the immunoSEQ multiplex PCR assay. TCRdb carries this immuneACCESS record with in-frame sequences only. Its versions omit some clonotypes, under half of them owing to an unresolved V gene in the studies checked, with the rest unexplained. The sample table holds about 27,000 clones, of which roughly 80% were seen once. Approximately 23% of the sample belongs to the ten largest clones. The sample's treatment or condition label is to be understood as: randomized to nivolumab then ipilimumab (arm A) or the reverse (arm B). Here the sequenced sample was CD8+ T cells sorted from blood (inferred from file names), taken from a patient given nivolumab and ipilimumab in sequence. These receptors were obtained from a human donor with melanoma.

The sample holds one count of this clone. This rearrangement joins TRBV19 to TRBJ2-7; D might be TRBD2 (6 bases). Between the trimmed V and J ends, which lost 5 bases and 3 bases, there was a span of 26 bases. The CDR3 has 18 amino acids. CDR1 is LNHDA and CDR2 is SQIVND in the germline V gene (reference sequence). This chain's CDR3 is CASSPHPLGVAEDYEQYF. CDR3 DNA sequence: TGTGCCAGTAGTCCCCATCCCCTGGGGGTAGCGGAAGACTACGAGCAGTACTTC.

The chain links TRBV9 to TRBJ2-1, with 7 bases fitting TRBD2. This CDR3 comprises 14 residues. Germline CDR1 and CDR2: SGDLS and YYNGEE. V trimming: 3 bases; J trimming: 7 bases; junction bases outside the gene matches: 7. DNA for the CDR3: TGTGCCAGCAGCGGGGAGACTAGCCCTAATGAGCAGTTCTTC. Translation gives CASSGETSPNEQFF.

The chain employs TRBV19 and TRBJ1-5, with unresolved D. Germline CDR1 LNHDA, CDR2 SQIVND (reference sequence). This CDR3 has 14 residues. The ends were cut back, 5 bases at V and 2 bases at J, with 10 bases in the middle. The CDR3 sequence: CASSVGEGNQPQHF. DNA for the CDR3: TGTGCCAGTAGTGTAGGAGAGGGCAATCAGCCCCAGCATTTT.

The J gene is TRBJ1-5, the V gene TRBV7-9, with TRBD1 matching 8 bases. The CDR3 loop spans 15 amino acids. Trimming removed 5 bases from V and 0 bases from J; junction bases left unmatched: 3. Germline V gene data show CDR1 as SEHNR and CDR2 as FQNEAQ (reference sequence). CDR3 sequence: CASSTGTGSNQPQHF. DNA for the CDR3: TGTGCCAGCAGCACCGGGACAGGTAGCAATCAGCCCCAGCATTTT.

Remarks on this clone: Other DNA variants within this sample encode the same CDR3. The rearrangement links TRBV29-1 to TRBJ1-1; 10 bases are a match to TRBD1. The CDR3 extends over 13 amino acids. Looked up from germline, CDR1 is SQVTM and CDR2 is ANQGSEA. J was trimmed by 2 bases and V by 4 bases; bases with no gene match: 1. In DNA, the CDR3 is TGCAGCGTTGGACAGGGGGCAAACACTGAAGCTTTCTTT. This codes for CSVGQGANTEAFF.

The genes are TRBV5-8 and TRBJ1-5; maybe TRBD1 (5 bases). Trimming pared 1 base from V and 2 bases from J, leaving 10 bases between. Germline assignment: CDR1 SGHTS and CDR2 YDEGEE. The CDR3 covers 15 residues. The DNA for the CDR3 is TGTGCCAGCAGCTTGCTCGGGGGTGGCAATCAGCCCCAGCATTTT. Its translation: CASSLLGGGNQPQHF.

The V gene is TRBV7-2, the J gene TRBJ2-3; 7 nucleotides align to TRBD2. This CDR3 spans 15 amino acids. The V segment lost 5 bases and the J segment 0 bases; nucleotides outside the gene matches: 5. Germline CDR1 is SGHTA and CDR2 is FQGNSA. CDR3 nucleotides: TGTGCCAGCAGCCGACTAGCAGTTAGCACAGATACGCAGTATTTT. This translates into CASSRLAVSTDTQYF.

On this clone itself: The junction and the germline gene differ at one end; a read error may be behind it. Here the CDR3 DNA reads TGCGCCAGCAGCCAAGACCTAGTGGGCACAGGGGAAGGCTACACCTTC. Translating gives CASSQDLVGTGEGYTF. The chain employs TRBV7-9 and TRBJ1-2; 7 bases align to TRBD1. The CDR3 runs to 16 residues. CDR1 is SEHNR and CDR2 is FQNEAQ in the germline V gene (reference sequence).

J is TRBJ2-5 and V is TRBV6-1; the D gene is possibly TRBD1 (7 bases). The DNA end lines up better with TRBJ2-7; the J call may be wrong. Germline CDR1 is MNHNS and CDR2 is SASEGT. The CDR3 is 15 residues long. In DNA, the CDR3 is TGTGCCAGCAGTGGGGCGGGGCAGGGGGTCTACGAGCAGTACTTC. Protein product: CASSGAGQGVYEQYF.

CDR3 in amino acids: CASSQSEGNRRYEQYF. As DNA, the CDR3 is TGTGCCAGCAGCCAATCGGAGGGGAACCGACGCTACGAGCAGTACTTC. V usage is TRBV16 and J usage is TRBJ2-7; a possible D gene is TRBD2 (6 bases). CDR3 size: 16 residues. V lost 0 bases and J lost 3, with 15 bases in between. Germline V lookup: CDR1 KGHSY, CDR2 FQNENV.

This clone turned up a few times. The rearrangement joins TRBV28 to TRBJ2-7, with 8 bases lining up with TRBD1. Germline CDR1 is MDHEN and CDR2 is SYDVKM. This CDR3 is built from 15 residues. Unmatched junction bases numbered 9, after V lost 6 bases and J lost 2 bases. As DNA, the CDR3 is TGTGCCAGCAGCTGGAGGACAGGGCGAACCTACGAGCAGTACTTC. Translating it yields CASSWRTGRTYEQYF.

The chain is built from TRBV4-2 and TRBJ2-3; 10 nucleotides align to TRBD2. The CDR3 totals 18 residues. With V trimmed by 1 base and J by 3 bases, 10 bases remained unmatched. The V gene's germline CDR1 is LGHNA and CDR2 YNFKEQ. CDR3 region: CASSQGLPLAGITDTQYF. CDR3 DNA: TGTGCCAGCAGCCAAGGGCTCCCACTAGCGGGGATAACAGATACGCAGTATTTT.

This chain links TRBV4-3 with TRBJ2-1, with 7 bases aligning to TRBD2. V lost 5 bases to trimming and J lost 6 bases; unmatched junction nucleotides: 10. The CDR3 has 15 amino acids. The germline CDR1 and CDR2 sequences are LGHNA and YSLEER. The CDR3 DNA reads as TGCGCCAGCAGCTCTTACTGGGGGGGTACCAATGAGCAGTTCTTC. It codes for CASSSYWGGTNEQFF.

The rearrangement joins TRBV4-3 to TRBJ1-2; D perhaps matches TRBD1 (6 bases). Germline values: CDR1 LGHNA, CDR2 YSLEER. The CDR3 runs to 14 residues. V lost 2 bases and J 6 bases, leaving 13 bases between the germline ends. For the CDR3, the DNA is TGCGCCAGCAGCCAAACCGGACAGTCCGATGGCTACACCTTC. This encodes CASSQTGQSDGYTF.

The CDR3: CAISEGGGLYEQYF. CDR3 coding DNA: TGTGCCATCAGTGAAGGGGGAGGGCTCTACGAGCAGTACTTC. V is TRBV10-3 and J is TRBJ2-7, with D perhaps TRBD2 (7 bases). CDR1 and CDR2 from the germline V gene are ENHRY and SYGVKD. The CDR3 length is 14 residues. Trimming removed 3 bases from V and 3 bases from J, with 12 bases in between.

The chain is built from TRBV4-3 and TRBJ1-2, with 8 bases identical to TRBD1. Germline CDR1 and CDR2: LGHNA and YSLEER. This CDR3 contains 13 residues. J lost 7 bases, V lost 3 bases, and 4 bases had no gene match. The DNA for the CDR3 is TGCGCCAGCAGCCAGGACAGGGATGCTGGCTACACCTTC. Its translation is CASSQDRDAGYTF.

The V gene is TRBV28, the J gene TRBJ2-1; D gene ambiguous. Trimming pared 6 bases from V and 1 base from J, leaving 13 bases between. CDR3 length equals 15 residues. The V gene's germline CDR1 is MDHEN and CDR2 SYDVKM. Here the CDR3 reads CASRAKVYSYNEQFF. The CDR3 DNA reads as TGTGCCAGCAGAGCGAAGGTGTATTCCTACAATGAGCAGTTCTTC. The full variable domain, in which reference TRBV28 and TRBJ2-1 provide the parts outside the CDR3, is DVKVTQSSRYLVKRTGEKVFLECVQDMDHENMFWYRQDPGLGLRLIYFSYDVKMKEKGDIPEGYSVSREKKERFSLILESASTNQTSMYLCASRAKVYSYNEQFFGPGTRLTVL.

The rearrangement joins TRBV6-4 to TRBJ1-1; possibly TRBD1 for D (5 bases). V was shortened by 6 bases and J by 5 bases, with 7 bases between the two germline ends. This CDR3 contains 11 residues. Germline CDR1 is MRHNA and CDR2 is SNTAGT. CDR3 residues: CASREGTEAFF. CDR3 coding DNA: TGTGCCAGCAGGGAGGGGACTGAAGCTTTCTTT.

This chain links TRBV27 with TRBJ2-7; possible D gene TRBD2, 6 bases. V gave up 5 bases and J gave up 2 bases, with 16 bases separating them. This CDR3 is built from 15 residues. The germline CDR1 and CDR2 sequences are MNHEY and SMNVEV (reference sequence). CDR3 amino acids: CASSPTGTSTYEQYF. Written as DNA, the CDR3 is TGTGCCAGCAGTCCCACCGGGACTTCTACCTACGAGCAGTACTTC.

The chain recombines TRBV9 with TRBJ2-7; 9 nucleotides agree with TRBD2. The CDR3 is 15 amino acids. CDR1 SGDLS and CDR2 YYNGEE come from the germline V gene. V lost 4 bases, J lost 4 bases, and 9 bases stayed unmatched. The chain's CDR3 is CASSPLSGRMYEQYF. CDR3 DNA: TGTGCCAGCAGCCCTCTCAGCGGGAGGATGTACGAGCAGTACTTC.

CDR3 sequence reads: CASSAGTGMGNGYTF. CDR3 nucleotide sequence: TGTGCCAGCAGCGCGGGGACAGGGATGGGGAATGGCTACACCTTC. The rearrangement joins TRBV9 to TRBJ1-2; 9 nucleotides line up with TRBD1. Germline values: CDR1 SGDLS, CDR2 YYNGEE. J lost 6 bases, V lost 3 bases, and 9 bases had no gene match. This CDR3 region has 15 residues.

The chain is built from TRBV7-8 and TRBJ1-4; D is uncertain. Germline-derived CDR1 and CDR2 are SGHVS and FQNEAQ. The germline V and J ends were trimmed by 1 base and 5 bases, with 20 bases remaining between them. This CDR3 has 18 residues. The DNA of the CDR3 is TGTGCCAGCAGCTTAGGACACACTCTCACACACGCCAATGAAAAACTGTTTTTT. Its translation is CASSLGHTLTHANEKLFF. The variable domain in full, completed from reference TRBV7-8 and TRBJ1-4, reads GAGVSQSPRYKVAKRGQDVALRCDPISGHVSLFWYQQALGQGPEFLTYFQNEAQLDKSGLPSDRFFAERPEGSVSTLKIQRTQQEDSAVYLCASSLGHTLTHANEKLFFGSGTQLSVL.

J is TRBJ1-2 and V is TRBV7-2; a weak D match, TRBD1 (5 bases). Trimming stripped 6 bases from V and 12 bases from J, with 17 bases between. CDR1 is SGHTA and CDR2 is FQGNSA in the germline V gene. This CDR3 has 12 amino acids. The CDR3 sequence is CASRDWDSTNTF. The DNA of the CDR3 is TGTGCCAGCAGGGACTGGGACTCCACAAACACCTTC.

The chain is built from TRBV9 and TRBJ2-7; no clear D. The germline CDR1 and CDR2 sequences are SGDLS and YYNGEE. Trimming shortened V by 2 bases and J by 5 bases, and 11 bases separated the two germline ends. The CDR3 sequence is 13 residues long. CDR3 region: CASSVGEQHEQYF. In DNA form, the CDR3 reads TGTGCCAGCAGCGTGGGCGAGCAACACGAGCAGTACTTC.

This clone occurred a few times. This chain connects TRBV11-3 to TRBJ1-2; 9 bases line up with TRBD1. CDR1 and CDR2 (germline): SGHNT, YENEEA. CDR3 length equals 15 residues. The J segment lost 2 bases and the V segment lost 7 bases, leaving 8 bases of the junction unmatched. CDR3 in amino acids: CASNHGQGMNYGYTF. For the CDR3, the DNA is TGTGCCAGCAACCACGGACAGGGGATGAACTATGGCTACACCTTC.

This clone ranks as medium-sized. The CDR3 loop is CASSLVSAGPDEKLFF. The CDR3 DNA reads TGTGCCAGCAGCTTAGTCTCGGCAGGGCCGGATGAAAAACTGTTTTTT. The gene calls are TRBV7-9 and TRBJ1-4, with D maybe TRBD1 (5 bases). The CDR3 covers 16 residues. The germline CDR1 and CDR2 sequences are SEHNR and FQNEAQ (reference sequence). The V and J ends lost 1 base and 6 bases respectively, with 15 bases between them.

Only a few counts were recorded for this clone. This chain links TRBV6-5 with TRBJ2-5; weak D call: TRBD1 (6 bases). With 0 bases removed from V and 7 bases from J, the gap between germline ends came to 9 bases. Germline V gives CDR1 MNHEY, CDR2 SVGAGI. This CDR3 spans 13 amino acids. Here the CDR3 DNA reads TGTGCCAGCAGTTACTCTTCCAGGGGGACCCAGTACTTC. It codes for CASSYSSRGTQYF.